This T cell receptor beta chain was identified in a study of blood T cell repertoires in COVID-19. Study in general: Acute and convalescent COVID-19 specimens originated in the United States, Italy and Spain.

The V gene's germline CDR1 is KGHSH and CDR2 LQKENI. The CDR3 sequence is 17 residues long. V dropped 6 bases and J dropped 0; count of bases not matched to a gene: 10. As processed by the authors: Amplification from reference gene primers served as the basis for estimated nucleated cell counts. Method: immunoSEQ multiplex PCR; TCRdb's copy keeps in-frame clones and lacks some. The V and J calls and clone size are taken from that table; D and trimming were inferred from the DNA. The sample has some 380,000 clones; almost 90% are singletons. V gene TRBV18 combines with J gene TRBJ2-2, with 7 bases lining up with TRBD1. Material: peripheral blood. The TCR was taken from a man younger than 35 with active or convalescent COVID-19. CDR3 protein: CASSGTESLANTGELFF. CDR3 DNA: TGTGCCAGCTCCGGGACAGAAAGCTTAGCGAACACCGGGGAGCTGTTTTTT. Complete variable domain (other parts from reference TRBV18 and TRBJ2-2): NAGVMQNPRHLVRRRGQEARLRCSPMKGHSHVYWYRQLPEEGLKFMVYLQKENIIDESGMPKERFSAEFPKEGPSILRIQQVVRGDSAAYFCASSGTESLANTGELFFGEGSRLTVL.